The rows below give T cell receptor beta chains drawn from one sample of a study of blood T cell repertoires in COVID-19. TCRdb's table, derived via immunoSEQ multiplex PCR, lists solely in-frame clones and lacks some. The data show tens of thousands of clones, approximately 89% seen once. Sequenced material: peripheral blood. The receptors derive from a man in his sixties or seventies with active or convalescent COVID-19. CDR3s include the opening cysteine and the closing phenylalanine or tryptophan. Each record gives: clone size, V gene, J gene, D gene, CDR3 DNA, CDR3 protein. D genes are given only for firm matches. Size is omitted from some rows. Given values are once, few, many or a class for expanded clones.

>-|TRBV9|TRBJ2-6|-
TGTGCCAGCAGCCAGATCTCTGGGGCCAACGTCCTGACTTTC
CASSQISGANVLTF
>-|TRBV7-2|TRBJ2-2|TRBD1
TGTGCCAGCAGCCAGGGGGTCACCGGGGAGCTGTTTTTT
CASSQGVTGELFF
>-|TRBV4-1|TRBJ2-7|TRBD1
TGCGCCAGCAGCCAAGGCACCGGGACAGGGGTGTACGAGCAGTACTTC
CASSQGTGTGVYEQYF
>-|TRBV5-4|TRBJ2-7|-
TGTGCCAGCAGCTTGGCAGGGGACCTCTACGAGCAGTACTTC
CASSLAGDLYEQYF
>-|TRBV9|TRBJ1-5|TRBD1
TGTGCCAGCAGCGGGACAGGGGGCGGTCAGCCCCAGCATTTT
CASSGTGGGQPQHF
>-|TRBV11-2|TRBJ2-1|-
TGTGCCAGCAGCTTAGAACAGTTGAAGCAGTTCTTC
CASSLEQLKQFF
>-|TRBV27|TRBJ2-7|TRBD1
TGTGCCAGCAGCTGGGGACAGGGGGCCTACGAGCAGTACTTC
CASSWGQGAYEQYF
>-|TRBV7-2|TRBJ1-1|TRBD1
TGTGCCAGCAGCTTACGCGGGACAGGCACTGAAGCTTTCTTT
CASSLRGTGTEAFF
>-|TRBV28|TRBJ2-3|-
TGTGCCAGCAGTGGGGGTGGGCTGGGGGCGGATACGCAGTATTTT
CASSGGGLGADTQYF
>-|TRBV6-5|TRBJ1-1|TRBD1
TGTGCCAGCAGTTACGACAGGGTCTCGAGCACTGAAGCTTTCTTT
CASSYDRVSSTEAFF
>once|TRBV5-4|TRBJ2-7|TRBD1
TGTGCCAGCAGCTTGCTGACAGGGGGGAAGCAGTACTTC
CASSLLTGGKQYF
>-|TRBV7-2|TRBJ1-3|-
TGTGCCAGCAGCTCGGGACTAGGACAGAGCTCTGGAAACACCATATATTTT
CASSSGLGQSSGNTIYF
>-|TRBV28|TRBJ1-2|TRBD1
TGTGCCAGCAGTTTGGGGACAGGGAAGAGGGGCTACACCTTC
CASSLGTGKRGYTF
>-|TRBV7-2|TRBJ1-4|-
TGTGCCAGCAGCTTGACAGCTTCTAATGAAAAACTGTTTTTT
CASSLTASNEKLFF
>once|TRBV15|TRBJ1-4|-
TGTGCCACCAGCAGAGCCCCCCAGGATTTCGGAAAACTGTTTTTT
CATSRAPQDFGKLFF
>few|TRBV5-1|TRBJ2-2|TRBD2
TGCGCCAGCAGCTCCCCGGGGGGAGCGGCCGGGGAGCTGTTTTTT
CASSSPGGAAGELFF
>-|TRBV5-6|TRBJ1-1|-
TGTGCCAGCAGCTTGTGGTCAGTTGAAGCTTTCTTT
CASSLWSVEAFF
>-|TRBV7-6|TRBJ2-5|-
TGTGCCAGCAGCCCCTGGGTAGTAGCAGAAGGGACCCAGTACTTC
CASSPWVVAEGTQYF
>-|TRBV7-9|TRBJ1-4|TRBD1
TGTGCCACCTACAGGGGGCCAGAAGAAAAACTGTTTTTT
CATYRGPEEKLFF
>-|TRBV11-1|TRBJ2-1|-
TGTGCCAGCAGCCGCGGGTCTTCCGAGGGCTACAATGAGCAGTTCTTC
CASSRGSSEGYNEQFF
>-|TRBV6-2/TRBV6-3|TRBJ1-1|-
TGTGCCAGCAGTTACGGTACGGGAACCACTGAAGCTTTCTTT
CASSYGTGTTEAFF
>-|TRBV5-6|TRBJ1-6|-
TGTGCCAGCAGCCCTCGTCAGGGTGGATCACCCCTCCACTTT
CASSPRQGGSPLHF
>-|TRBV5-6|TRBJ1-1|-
TGTGCCAGCAGCCTGTTGATAGCGACTGAAGCTTTCTTT
CASSLLIATEAFF
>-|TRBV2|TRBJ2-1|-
TGTGCCAGCAGTCCCCAAGGAGCGGCCTGGAATGAGCAGTTCTTC
CASSPQGAAWNEQFF
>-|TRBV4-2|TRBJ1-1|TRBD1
TGTGCCAGCGCACGGGGCCTCTACGGGACAGCCAACACTGAAGCTTTCTTT
CASARGLYGTANTEAFF
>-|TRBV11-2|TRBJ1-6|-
TGTGCCAGCAGCTGGGCTACAGAATTTAATTCACCCCTCCACTTT
CASSWATEFNSPLHF
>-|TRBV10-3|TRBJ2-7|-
TGTGCCATCAGTGAGTCCGAGGGTTCCCCCTACGAGCAGTACTTC
CAISESEGSPYEQYF